These T cell receptor beta chains were read from a single sample in a study of T-cell memory formation after mild COVID-19. Each CDR3 protein gets one entry after TCRdb re-called the 5' RACE reads with MiXCR. The sample shows 360,000 or so distinct CDR3 sequences, 25% to 30% of them seen only once. Sequenced material: PBMCs or a T cell subset sorted from them (not recorded which). All receptors come from an adult woman who had mild COVID-19 (a few samples of this study predate the infection). Cell type and time point are not known. Both conserved end residues are part of each CDR3. D genes are given only for firm matches. Clone size is given for some rows only: seen once, a few or many times, or a class if the clone is expanded.

v_gene: TRBV12-3/TRBV12-4; len: 14; abundance: few; d_gene: -; j_gene: TRBJ2-2; CDR3aa: CASSRGGRGGELFF; CDR3nt: TGTGCCAGCAGTAGAGGAGGGCGGGGCGGGGAGCTGTTTTTT
v_gene: TRBV5-6; len: 13; abundance: -; d_gene: TRBD1; j_gene: TRBJ2-5; CDR3aa: CASSLGTGAPQYF; CDR3nt: TGTGCCAGCAGCTTGGGGACAGGGGCCCCGCAGTACTTC
v_gene: TRBV7-6; len: 15; abundance: few; d_gene: TRBD2; j_gene: TRBJ2-1; CDR3aa: CASSLGSGSYNEQFF; CDR3nt: TGTGCCAGCAGCTTAGGTAGCGGGAGCTACAATGAGCAGTTCTTC
v_gene: TRBV27; len: 13; abundance: -; d_gene: -; j_gene: TRBJ1-5; CDR3aa: CASSLRNLQPQHF; CDR3nt: TGTGCCAGCAGTTTACGGAACCTTCAGCCCCAGCATTTT
v_gene: TRBV5-1; len: 17; abundance: -; d_gene: TRBD1; j_gene: TRBJ2-1; CDR3aa: CASSTTGTGSSYNEQFF; CDR3nt: TGCGCCAGCAGCACCACCGGGACAGGATCTTCCTACAATGAGCAGTTCTTC
v_gene: TRBV18; len: 15; abundance: -; d_gene: TRBD1; j_gene: TRBJ2-7; CDR3aa: CASSPTGTVTYEQYF; CDR3nt: TGTGCCAGCTCACCTACCGGGACAGTTACCTACGAGCAGTACTTC
v_gene: TRBV7-9; len: 15; abundance: -; d_gene: -; j_gene: TRBJ2-1; CDR3aa: CASTLWGERYNEQFF; CDR3nt: TGTGCCAGCACCCTATGGGGGGAGCGTTACAATGAGCAGTTCTTC
v_gene: TRBV7-8; len: 16; abundance: -; d_gene: TRBD2; j_gene: TRBJ2-1; CDR3aa: CASSLRASGTHNEQFF; CDR3nt: TGTGCCAGCAGCTTAAGGGCTAGCGGGACCCACAATGAGCAGTTCTTC
v_gene: TRBV10-3; len: 16; abundance: -; d_gene: -; j_gene: TRBJ1-1; CDR3aa: CAISEYGYGANTEAFF; CDR3nt: TGTGCCATCAGTGAGTACGGCTATGGGGCGAACACTGAAGCTTTCTTT
v_gene: TRBV27; len: 14; abundance: -; d_gene: -; j_gene: TRBJ1-2; CDR3aa: CASSSDVGYYGYTF; CDR3nt: TGTGCCAGCAGTTCGGACGTTGGATACTATGGCTACACCTTC
v_gene: TRBV5-1; len: 16; abundance: -; d_gene: -; j_gene: TRBJ2-2; CDR3aa: CASTYPTQTPTGELFF; CDR3nt: TGCGCCAGCACTTATCCGACGCAGACCCCCACCGGGGAGCTGTTTTTT
v_gene: TRBV11-2; len: 16; abundance: -; d_gene: TRBD1; j_gene: TRBJ2-1; CDR3aa: CASSLDPGQGMNEQFF; CDR3nt: TGTGCCAGCAGCTTAGATCCAGGACAGGGGATGAATGAGCAGTTCTTC
v_gene: TRBV4-2; len: 16; abundance: -; d_gene: -; j_gene: TRBJ1-1; CDR3aa: CASSQEAISRDTEAFF; CDR3nt: TGTGCCAGCAGCCAAGAGGCGATCTCGCGGGACACTGAAGCTTTCTTT
v_gene: TRBV7-9; len: 17; abundance: few; d_gene: TRBD1; j_gene: TRBJ1-2; CDR3aa: CASSLEVPGTAHYGYTF; CDR3nt: TGTGCCAGCAGCTTAGAGGTCCCCGGGACAGCTCATTATGGCTACACCTTC
v_gene: TRBV7-6; len: 17; abundance: -; d_gene: -; j_gene: TRBJ2-2; CDR3aa: CASNAWRQKGGTGELFF; CDR3nt: TGTGCCAGCAATGCTTGGCGACAGAAGGGTGGCACCGGGGAGCTGTTTTTT
v_gene: TRBV20-1; len: 16; abundance: few; d_gene: TRBD2; j_gene: TRBJ2-5; CDR3aa: CSAPPVGAGVGETQYF; CDR3nt: TGCAGTGCCCCCCCAGTTGGAGCGGGAGTTGGAGAGACCCAGTACTTC
v_gene: TRBV4-1; len: 13; abundance: -; d_gene: -; j_gene: TRBJ1-3; CDR3aa: CASSQGSGNTIYF; CDR3nt: TGCGCCAGCAGCCAAGGGTCAGGAAACACCATATATTTT
v_gene: TRBV29-1; len: 13; abundance: -; d_gene: TRBD2; j_gene: TRBJ2-1; CDR3aa: CSVERPGGDEQFF; CDR3nt: TGCAGCGTTGAGCGGCCCGGGGGGGATGAGCAGTTCTTC
v_gene: TRBV12-3/TRBV12-4; len: 14; abundance: -; d_gene: TRBD1; j_gene: TRBJ1-4; CDR3aa: CASNNRGLDEKLFF; CDR3nt: TGTGCCAGCAATAACAGGGGGCTTGATGAAAAACTGTTTTTT
v_gene: TRBV4-2; len: 15; abundance: -; d_gene: TRBD1; j_gene: TRBJ1-2; CDR3aa: CASSQDQRDSYGYTF; CDR3nt: TGTGCCAGCAGCCAAGATCAGAGGGACAGCTATGGCTACACCTTC
v_gene: TRBV5-1; len: 15; abundance: -; d_gene: -; j_gene: TRBJ1-1; CDR3aa: CASSPPGTMNTEAFF; CDR3nt: TGCGCCAGCAGCCCGCCAGGAACCATGAACACTGAAGCTTTCTTT
v_gene: TRBV5-4; len: 11; abundance: few; d_gene: -; j_gene: TRBJ2-3; CDR3aa: CASGVADTQYF; CDR3nt: TGTGCCAGCGGCGTTGCAGATACGCAGTATTTT
v_gene: TRBV5-4; len: 12; abundance: few; d_gene: -; j_gene: TRBJ1-1; CDR3aa: CASSLDRNKAFF; CDR3nt: TGTGCCAGCAGCTTGGATAGGAATAAGGCTTTCTTT
v_gene: TRBV20-1; len: 13; abundance: few; d_gene: TRBD2; j_gene: TRBJ2-7; CDR3aa: CSARGLAAYEQYF; CDR3nt: TGCAGTGCTAGGGGGCTAGCGGCCTACGAGCAGTACTTC
v_gene: TRBV6-5; len: 13; abundance: -; d_gene: -; j_gene: TRBJ1-1; CDR3aa: CASRPTATTEAFF; CDR3nt: TGTGCCAGCAGGCCCACAGCAACCACTGAAGCTTTCTTT